This T cell receptor beta chain was identified during a study of neurological immune-mediated disorders. Unsorted libraries came from 2 million PBMCs stored at -80 °C. TCRdb independently ran MiXCR on the 5' RACE reads; one entry per CDR3 protein. The sample lists roughly 62,000 distinct CDR3 sequences, 3.7% occurring once. The sample holds many counts of this clonotype. As yet, its antigen is unknown. Study results and caveats: Grouping of repertoires by phylogeny put those of 18 of 34 multiple sclerosis patients into a single related-CDR3 cluster, a possible signature.

Sample: PBMCs. The TCR originated in a woman in her 50s with multiple sclerosis.

DNA for the CDR3: TGCAGTGCTAGGAGAAATGGGGGTAGGAACGAGCAGTACTTC. It codes for CSARRNGGRNEQYF. The rearrangement links TRBV20-1 to TRBJ2-7; D is perhaps TRBD1 or TRBD2 (5 bases each). This CDR3 has 14 amino acids. Germline V CDR1 and CDR2: DFQATT, SNEGSKA (reference sequence). Trimming removed 3 bases from V and 5 bases from J, with 17 bases in between.